This TCR beta chain was identified during a study of blood T cell repertoires in COVID-19. The germline V gene encodes CDR1 KGHDR and CDR2 SFDVKD. The CDR3 has 17 residues. Trimming at V came to 1 base and at J to 0 bases, leaving 2 bases not matched to a gene. The table came from immunoSEQ multiplex PCR; TCRdb's copy has only in-frame clones and leaves some out. In the table there are over 250,000 clones, about 87% of which are singletons. This TCR came from an older woman with COVID-19, enrolled during active disease. The chain recombines TRBV24-1 with TRBJ2-1; TRBD2 matches 10 bases. The sequenced sample was peripheral blood. Here the CDR3 reads CATSDFASGSSYNEQFF. DNA of the CDR3: TGTGCCACCAGTGATTTTGCTAGCGGGAGCTCCTACAATGAGCAGTTCTTC.